The sequence of this TCR beta chain was determined in a study of post-analysis software for immune sequencing data. Overall study: Relapsing-remitting, secondary progressive and progressive-relapsing multiple sclerosis were all included among the disease courses.

Losses at the gene ends were 4 bases for V and 2 bases for J; bases not matched to a gene: 3. The CDR3 has 15 amino acids. Study-wide findings and caveats: Under F measure analysis, samples from one preparation batch co-clustered strongly. Comparison with controls showed significantly lower normalized Chao1 diversity in multiple sclerosis patients. Patients used roughly five TRBV segments, including TRBV5-6, TRBV5-1 and TRBV20-1, more often than controls.

Unique molecular identifiers featured in each of the TCR beta cDNA libraries. The T cell input of roughly 0.95 to 10 million gave roughly 0.5 million cDNA molecules. TCRdb ran MiXCR on the PCR reads and lists one entry per CDR3 protein. The sample lists about 400,000 distinct CDR3 sequences; about a third were seen once. This clonotype was picked up a small number of times. The antigen is undetermined. The J gene is TRBJ2-2, the V gene TRBV12-3 or TRBV12-4, with 8 bases fitting TRBD1. This clonotype originated in a girl aged 5-17 years with multiple sclerosis. Sequences were obtained from blood. The CDR3 bases are TGTGCCAGCAGTTCCCAGGGGGCTAACACCGGGGAGCTGTTTTTT. This codes for CASSSQGANTGELFF.